This T cell receptor (beta chain) was sequenced during a study of early T cells in non-severe SARS-CoV-2 infection. From the 5' RACE reads, TCRdb called clonotypes with MiXCR, one entry per CDR3 protein. The sample holds 60,000 to 75,000 distinct CDR3 sequences, about an eighth seen once. The germline CDR1 and CDR2 sequences are SNHLY and FYNNEI. The V end lost 10 bases, the J end lost 2 bases, and 13 bases lay between the germline ends. CDR3 length: 13 residues. This chain connects TRBV2 to TRBJ2-3; no clear D. Material: whole blood, obtained at baseline. This TCR was sampled from an adult who was a healthcare worker with PCR-confirmed SARS-CoV-2 infection or an uninfected control (not recorded which). The CDR3 nucleotides are TGTGCCAAGGGCAAGTCCATCACAGATACGCAGTATTTT. Its protein is CAKGKSITDTQYF.